This T cell receptor (beta chain) emerged from a study of radiotherapy plus CTLA-4 blockade in lung cancer. The protocol was immunoSEQ multiplex PCR, while the TCRdb copy is restricted to in-frame clones and leaves out a portion. Among around 45,000 clones, less than 75% were seen once, and the ten largest hold 23%. Germline V gene sequence: CDR1 SGHTA, CDR2 FQGNSA. The CDR3 covers 15 residues. With V trimmed by 4 bases and J by 5 bases, 9 bases remained unmatched. The chain has TRBV7-2 and TRBJ2-5, with 8 bases identical to TRBD1. This clonotype was sampled from a human donor with non-small cell lung cancer who had a partial response to radiotherapy plus ipilimumab. The input for sequencing was peripheral blood, taken from a patient treated with radiotherapy plus ipilimumab. The CDR3 DNA sequence: TGTGCCAGCAGCTCGCAGGGGGCGCGTGCGGAGACCCAGTACTTC. It is translated as CASSSQGARAETQYF.